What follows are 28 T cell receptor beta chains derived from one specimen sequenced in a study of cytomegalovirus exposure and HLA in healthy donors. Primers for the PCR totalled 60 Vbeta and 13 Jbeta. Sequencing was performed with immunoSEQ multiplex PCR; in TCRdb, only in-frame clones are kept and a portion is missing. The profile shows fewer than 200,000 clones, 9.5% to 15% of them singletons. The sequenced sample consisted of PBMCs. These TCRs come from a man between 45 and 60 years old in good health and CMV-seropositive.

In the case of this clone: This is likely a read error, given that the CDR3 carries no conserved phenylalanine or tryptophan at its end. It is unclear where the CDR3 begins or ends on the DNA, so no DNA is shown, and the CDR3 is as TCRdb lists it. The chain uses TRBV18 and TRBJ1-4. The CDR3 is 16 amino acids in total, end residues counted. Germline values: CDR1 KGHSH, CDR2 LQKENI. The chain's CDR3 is CDSSPGIDTTNEKMFL.

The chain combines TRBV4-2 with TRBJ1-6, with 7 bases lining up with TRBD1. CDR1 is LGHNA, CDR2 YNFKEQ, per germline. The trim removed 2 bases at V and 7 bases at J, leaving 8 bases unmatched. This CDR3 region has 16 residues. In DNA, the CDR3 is TGTGCCAGCAGCCAAACCCAGACAGGGACAAATTCACCCCTCCACTTT. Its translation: CASSQTQTGTNSPLHF.

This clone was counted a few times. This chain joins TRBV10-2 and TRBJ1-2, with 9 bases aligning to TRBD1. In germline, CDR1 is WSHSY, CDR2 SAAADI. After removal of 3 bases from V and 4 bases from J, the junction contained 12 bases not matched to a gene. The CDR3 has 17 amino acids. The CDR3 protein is CASSDRDRASIAYGYTF. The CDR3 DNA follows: TGCGCCAGCAGTGATAGGGACAGGGCCTCTATCGCCTATGGCTACACCTTC.

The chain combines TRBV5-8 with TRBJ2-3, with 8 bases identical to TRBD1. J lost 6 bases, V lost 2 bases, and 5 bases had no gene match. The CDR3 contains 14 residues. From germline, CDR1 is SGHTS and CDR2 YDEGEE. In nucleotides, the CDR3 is TGTGCCAGCAGCTTTGGACAGGGAAGCGATACGCAGTATTTT. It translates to CASSFGQGSDTQYF. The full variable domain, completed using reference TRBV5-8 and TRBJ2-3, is EAGVTQSPTHLIKTRGQQATLRCSPISGHTSVYWYQQALGLGLQFLLWYDEGEERNRGNFPPRFSGRQFPNYSSELNVNALELEDSALYLCASSFGQGSDTQYFGPGTRLTVL.

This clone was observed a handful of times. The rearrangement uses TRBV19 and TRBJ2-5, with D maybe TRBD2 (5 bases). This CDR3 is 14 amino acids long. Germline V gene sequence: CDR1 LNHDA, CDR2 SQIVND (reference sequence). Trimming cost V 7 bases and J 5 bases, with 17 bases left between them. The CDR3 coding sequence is TGTGCCAGTACCCAAGGAGGTACCGGGGAGACCCAGTACTTC. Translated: CASTQGGTGETQYF.

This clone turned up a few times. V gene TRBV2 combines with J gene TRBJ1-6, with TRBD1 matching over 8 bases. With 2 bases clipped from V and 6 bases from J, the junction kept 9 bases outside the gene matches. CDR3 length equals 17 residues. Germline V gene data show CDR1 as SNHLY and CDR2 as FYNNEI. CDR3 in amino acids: CASSEFGQGALNSPLHF. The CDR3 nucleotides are TGTGCCAGCAGTGAATTTGGACAGGGCGCACTTAATTCACCCCTCCACTTT. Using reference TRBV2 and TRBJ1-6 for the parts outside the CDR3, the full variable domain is EPEVTQTPSHQVTQMGQEVILRCVPISNHLYFYWYRQILGQKVEFLVSFYNNEISEKSEIFDDQFSVERPDGSNFTLKIRSTKLEDSAMYFCASSEFGQGALNSPLHFGNGTRLTVT.

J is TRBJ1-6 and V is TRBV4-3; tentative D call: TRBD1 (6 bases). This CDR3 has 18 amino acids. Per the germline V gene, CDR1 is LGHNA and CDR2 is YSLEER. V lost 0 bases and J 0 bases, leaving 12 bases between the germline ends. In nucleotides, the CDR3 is TGCGCCAGCAGCCAAGATACCCAGGGGACCTCCTATAATTCACCCCTCCACTTT. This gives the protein CASSQDTQGTSYNSPLHF.

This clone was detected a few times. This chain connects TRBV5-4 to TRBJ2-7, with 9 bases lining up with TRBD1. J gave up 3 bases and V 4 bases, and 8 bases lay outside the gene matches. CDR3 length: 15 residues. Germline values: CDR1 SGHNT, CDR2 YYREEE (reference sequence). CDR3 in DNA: TGTGCCAGCAGCAGGGGACAGGGATTGGTCTACGAGCAGTACTTC. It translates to CASSRGQGLVYEQYF.

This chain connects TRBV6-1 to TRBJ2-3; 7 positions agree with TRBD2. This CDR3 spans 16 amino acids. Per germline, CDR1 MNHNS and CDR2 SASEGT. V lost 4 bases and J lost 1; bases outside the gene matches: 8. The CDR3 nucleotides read TGTGCCAGCAGTGCTTCGGGGAGCGGGGGCACAGATACGCAGTATTTT. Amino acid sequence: CASSASGSGGTDTQYF.

CDR3 in amino acids: CATGWRGLTDTQYF. CDR3 DNA sequence: TGTGCCACCGGGTGGCGGGGGTTAACAGATACGCAGTATTTT. The V gene is TRBV19, the J gene TRBJ2-3, with 7 bases lining up with TRBD2. Trimming at V came to 10 bases and at J to 3 bases, leaving 10 bases not matched to a gene. From germline, CDR1 is LNHDA and CDR2 SQIVND (reference sequence). This CDR3 has 14 amino acids.

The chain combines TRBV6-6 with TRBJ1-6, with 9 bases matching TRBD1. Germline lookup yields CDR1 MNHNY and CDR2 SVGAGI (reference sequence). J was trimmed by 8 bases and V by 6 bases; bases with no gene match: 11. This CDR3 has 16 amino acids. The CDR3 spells CASRSLLGQGDSPLHF. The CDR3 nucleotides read TGTGCCAGCAGATCCCTCTTGGGACAGGGAGATTCACCCCTCCACTTT.

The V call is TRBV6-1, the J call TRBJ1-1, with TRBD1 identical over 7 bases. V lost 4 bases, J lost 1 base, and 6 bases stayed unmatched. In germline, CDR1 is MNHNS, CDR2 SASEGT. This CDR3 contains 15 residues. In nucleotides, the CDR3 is TGTGCCAGCAGTGCCCTGGGACAGACGAACACTGAAGCTTTCTTT. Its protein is CASSALGQTNTEAFF.

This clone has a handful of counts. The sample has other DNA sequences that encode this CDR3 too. This CDR3 reads CASSPEETQYF. The DNA of the CDR3 is TGTGCCAGCTCACCGGAGGAGACCCAGTACTTC. This sequence joins TRBV18 and TRBJ2-5; D is unresolved. The CDR3 extends over 11 amino acids. Germline V gene lookup returns CDR1 KGHSH and CDR2 LQKENI. Trimming took 3 bases from V and 5 from J, leaving 4 bases between them. The full variable domain, completed using reference TRBV18 and TRBJ2-5, is NAGVMQNPRHLVRRRGQEARLRCSPMKGHSHVYWYRQLPEEGLKFMVYLQKENIIDESGMPKERFSAEFPKEGPSILRIQQVVRGDSAAYFCASSPEETQYFGPGTRLLVL.

The CDR3 is CASTNGGLEAFF. CDR3 bases: TGCGCCAGCACCAATGGGGGCCTTGAAGCTTTCTTT. The V gene is TRBV5-1, the J gene TRBJ1-1; possible D gene TRBD1, 6 bases. Germline CDR1 is SGHRS and CDR2 is YFSETQ. V shed 6 bases and J shed 7 bases, with 13 bases lying between them. The CDR3 loop spans 12 amino acids. Supplemented by reference TRBV5-1 and TRBJ1-1, the full variable domain reads KAGVTQTPRYLIKTRGQQVTLSCSPISGHRSVSWYQQTPGQGLQFLFEYFSETQRNKGNFPGRFSGRQFSNSRSEMNVSTLELGDSALYLCASTNGGLEAFFGQGTRLTVV.

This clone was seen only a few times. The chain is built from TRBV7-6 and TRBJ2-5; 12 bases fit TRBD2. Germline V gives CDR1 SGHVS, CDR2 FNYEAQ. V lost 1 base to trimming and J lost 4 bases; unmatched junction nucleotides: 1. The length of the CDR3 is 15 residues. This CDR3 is CASSLGLAGAETQYF. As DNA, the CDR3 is TGTGCCAGCAGCTTAGGACTAGCGGGGGCAGAGACCCAGTACTTC.

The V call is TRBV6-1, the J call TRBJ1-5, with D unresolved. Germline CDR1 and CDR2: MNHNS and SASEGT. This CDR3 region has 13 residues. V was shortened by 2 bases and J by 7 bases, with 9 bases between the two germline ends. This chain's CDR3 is CASSEREAQPQHF. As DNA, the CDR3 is TGTGCCAGCAGTGAAAGAGAGGCACAGCCCCAGCATTTT.

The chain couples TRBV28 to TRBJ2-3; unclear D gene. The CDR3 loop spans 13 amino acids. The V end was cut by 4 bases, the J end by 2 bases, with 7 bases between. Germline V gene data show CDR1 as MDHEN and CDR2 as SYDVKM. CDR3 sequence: CASSYPDTDTQYF. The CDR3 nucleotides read TGTGCCAGCAGTTATCCAGACACAGATACGCAGTATTTT. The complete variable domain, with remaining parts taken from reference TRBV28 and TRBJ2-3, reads DVKVTQSSRYLVKRTGEKVFLECVQDMDHENMFWYRQDPGLGLRLIYFSYDVKMKEKGDIPEGYSVSREKKERFSLILESASTNQTSMYLCASSYPDTDTQYFGPGTRLTVL.

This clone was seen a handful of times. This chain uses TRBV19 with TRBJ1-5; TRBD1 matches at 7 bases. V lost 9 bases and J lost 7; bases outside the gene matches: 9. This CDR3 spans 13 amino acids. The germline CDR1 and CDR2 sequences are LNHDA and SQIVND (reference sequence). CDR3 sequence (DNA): TGTGCCAGCAGACTACAGGGGAGCCAGCCCCAGCATTTT. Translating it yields CASRLQGSQPQHF. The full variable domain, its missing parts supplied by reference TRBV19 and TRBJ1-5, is DGGITQSPKYLFRKEGQNVTLSCEQNLNHDAMYWYRQDPGQGLRLIYYSQIVNDFQKGDIAEGYSVSREKKESFPLTVTSAQKNPTAFYLCASRLQGSQPQHFGDGTRLSIL.

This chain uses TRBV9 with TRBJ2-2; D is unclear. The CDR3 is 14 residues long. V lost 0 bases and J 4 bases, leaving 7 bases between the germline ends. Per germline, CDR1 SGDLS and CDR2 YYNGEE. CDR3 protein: CASSVETGTGELFF. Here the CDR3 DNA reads TGTGCCAGCAGCGTAGAGACGGGCACCGGGGAGCTGTTTTTT.

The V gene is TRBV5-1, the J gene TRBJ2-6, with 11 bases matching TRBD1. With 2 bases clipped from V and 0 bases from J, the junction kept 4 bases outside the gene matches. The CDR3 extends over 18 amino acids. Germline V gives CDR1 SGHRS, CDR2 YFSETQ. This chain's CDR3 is CASSLGTGGSSGANVLTF. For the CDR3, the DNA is TGCGCCAGCAGCTTAGGGACAGGGGGTTCCTCTGGGGCCAACGTCCTGACTTTC.

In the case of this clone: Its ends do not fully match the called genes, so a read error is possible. CDR3 DNA sequence: TGCGCCAGCAGCCAACCCCGGGAGACCCAGCACTTC. This encodes CASSQPRETQHF. The rearrangement uses TRBV5-1 and TRBJ2-5, with D perhaps TRBD2 (6 bases). The CDR3 consists of 12 residues. CDR1 is SGHRS, CDR2 YFSETQ, per germline.

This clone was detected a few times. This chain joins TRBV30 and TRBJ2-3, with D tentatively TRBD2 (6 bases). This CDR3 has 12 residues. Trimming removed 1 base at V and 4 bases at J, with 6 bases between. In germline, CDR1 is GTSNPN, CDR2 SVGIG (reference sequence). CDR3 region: CAWSGDSDTQYF. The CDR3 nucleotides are TGTGCCTGGAGTGGGGACTCAGATACGCAGTATTTT.

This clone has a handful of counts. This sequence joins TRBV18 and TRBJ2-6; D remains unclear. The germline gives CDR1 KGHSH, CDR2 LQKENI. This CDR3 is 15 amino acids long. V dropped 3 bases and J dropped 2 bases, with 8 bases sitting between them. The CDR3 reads CASSPAGTGANVLTF. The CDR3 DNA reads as TGTGCCAGCTCACCGGCTGGTACTGGGGCCAACGTCCTGACTTTC.

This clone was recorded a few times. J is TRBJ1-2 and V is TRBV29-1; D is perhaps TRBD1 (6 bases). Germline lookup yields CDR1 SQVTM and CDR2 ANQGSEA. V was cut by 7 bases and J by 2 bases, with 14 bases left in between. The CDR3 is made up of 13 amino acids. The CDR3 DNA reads TGCAGCGGAGGGACCGGGACAAACTATGGCTACACCTTC. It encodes CSGGTGTNYGYTF.

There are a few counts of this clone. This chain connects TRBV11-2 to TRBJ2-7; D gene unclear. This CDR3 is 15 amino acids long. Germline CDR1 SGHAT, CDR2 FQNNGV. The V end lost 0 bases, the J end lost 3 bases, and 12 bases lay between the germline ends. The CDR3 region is CASSLDFSHRYEQYF. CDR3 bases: TGTGCCAGCAGCTTAGATTTCTCACACCGCTACGAGCAGTACTTC.

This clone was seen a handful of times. The CDR3 region is CAWSPGAPSGNTIYF. For the CDR3, the DNA is TGTGCCTGGAGTCCGGGAGCCCCTTCTGGAAACACCATATATTTT. The V call is TRBV30, the J call TRBJ1-3; D is undetermined. The CDR3 sequence is 15 residues long. Trimming left V 2 bases short and J 1 base short, with 12 bases between. Germline CDR1 reads GTSNPN; CDR2 reads SVGIG (reference sequence). Full variable domain (rest looked up from reference TRBV30 and TRBJ1-3): SQTIHQWPATLVQPVGSPLSLECTVEGTSNPNLYWYRQAAGRGLQLLFYSVGIGQISSEVPQNLSASRPQDRQFILSSKKLLLSDSGFYLCAWSPGAPSGNTIYFGEGSWLTVV.

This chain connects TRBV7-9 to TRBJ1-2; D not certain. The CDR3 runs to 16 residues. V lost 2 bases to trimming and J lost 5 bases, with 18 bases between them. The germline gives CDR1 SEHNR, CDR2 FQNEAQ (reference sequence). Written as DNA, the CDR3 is TGTGCCAGCAGCTTATCCCTACCGGTGGCGGGTTATGGCTACACCTTC. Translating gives CASSLSLPVAGYGYTF.

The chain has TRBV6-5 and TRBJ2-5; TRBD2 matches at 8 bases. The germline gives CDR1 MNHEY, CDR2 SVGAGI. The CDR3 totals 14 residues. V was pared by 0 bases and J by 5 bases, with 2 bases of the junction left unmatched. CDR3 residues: CASSYSRGGETQYF. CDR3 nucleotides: TGTGCCAGCAGTTACTCACGGGGGGGGGAGACCCAGTACTTC.